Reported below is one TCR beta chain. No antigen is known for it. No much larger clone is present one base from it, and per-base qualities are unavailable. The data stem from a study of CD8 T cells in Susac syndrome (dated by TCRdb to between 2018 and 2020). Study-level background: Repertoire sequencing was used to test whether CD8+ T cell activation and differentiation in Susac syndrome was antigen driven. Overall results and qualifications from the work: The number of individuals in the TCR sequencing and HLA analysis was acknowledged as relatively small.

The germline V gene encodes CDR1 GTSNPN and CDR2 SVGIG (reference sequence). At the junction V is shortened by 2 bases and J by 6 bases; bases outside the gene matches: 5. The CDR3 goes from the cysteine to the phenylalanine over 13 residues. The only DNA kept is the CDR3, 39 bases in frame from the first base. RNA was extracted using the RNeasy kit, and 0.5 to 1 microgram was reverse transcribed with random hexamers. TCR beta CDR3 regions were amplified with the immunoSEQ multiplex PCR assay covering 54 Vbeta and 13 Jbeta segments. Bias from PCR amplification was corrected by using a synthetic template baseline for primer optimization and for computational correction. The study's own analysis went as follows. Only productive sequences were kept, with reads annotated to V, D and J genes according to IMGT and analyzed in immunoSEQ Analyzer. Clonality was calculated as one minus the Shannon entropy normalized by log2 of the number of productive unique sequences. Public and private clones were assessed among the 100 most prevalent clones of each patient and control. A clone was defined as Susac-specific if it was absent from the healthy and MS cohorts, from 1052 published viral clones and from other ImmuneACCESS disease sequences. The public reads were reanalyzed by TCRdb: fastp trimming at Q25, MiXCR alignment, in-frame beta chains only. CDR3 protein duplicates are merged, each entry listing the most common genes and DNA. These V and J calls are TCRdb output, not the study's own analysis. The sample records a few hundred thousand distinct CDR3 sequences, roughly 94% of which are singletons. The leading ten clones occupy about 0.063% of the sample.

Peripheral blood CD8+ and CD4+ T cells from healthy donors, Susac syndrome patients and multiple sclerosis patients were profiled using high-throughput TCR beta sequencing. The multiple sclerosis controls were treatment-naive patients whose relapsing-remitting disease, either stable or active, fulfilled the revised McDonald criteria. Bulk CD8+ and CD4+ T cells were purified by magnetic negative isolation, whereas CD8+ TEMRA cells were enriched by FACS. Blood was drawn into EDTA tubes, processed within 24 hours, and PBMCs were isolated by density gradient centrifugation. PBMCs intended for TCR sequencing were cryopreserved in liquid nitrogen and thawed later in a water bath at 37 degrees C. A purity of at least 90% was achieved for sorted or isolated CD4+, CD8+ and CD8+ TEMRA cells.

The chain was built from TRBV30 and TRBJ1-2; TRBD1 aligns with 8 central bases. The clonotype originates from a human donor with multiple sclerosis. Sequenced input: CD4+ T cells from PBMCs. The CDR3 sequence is CAWSQGAQHGYTF. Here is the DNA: TGTGCCTGGAGTCAGGGGGCGCAGCATGGCTACACCTTC. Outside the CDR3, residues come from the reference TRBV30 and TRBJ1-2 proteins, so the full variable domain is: SQTIHQWPATLVQPVGSPLSLECTVEGTSNPNLYWYRQAAGRGLQLLFYSVGIGQISSEVPQNLSASRPQDRQFILSSKKLLLSDSGFYLCAWSQGAQHGYTFGSGTRLTVV.